These 3 T cell receptor beta chains were all obtained from the same sample, sequenced in a study of blood T cell repertoires in COVID-19. Assay used: immunoSEQ multiplex PCR; TCRdb lists only in-frame clones, some missing. The top ten hold approximately 3.8% of the sample, which has 250,000 or so clones, roughly 80% seen once. Material for sequencing was PBMCs or T cells enriched from blood (not recorded which). Receptors were obtained from a woman aged 40 to 49 who had been exposed to COVID-19.

V and J are TRBV2 and TRBJ1-2; D is possibly TRBD1 (5 bases). The CDR3 totals 14 residues. From germline, CDR1 is SNHLY and CDR2 FYNNEI. V dropped 4 bases and J dropped 6 bases, with 15 bases sitting between them. The CDR3 spells CASSVWAGLNGYTF. CDR3 coding DNA: TGTGCCAGCAGTGTATGGGCAGGGCTGAATGGCTACACCTTC.

The chain carries TRBV4-2 and TRBJ1-2; the D gene is possibly TRBD1 (6 bases). Trimming shortened V by 2 bases and J by 3 bases, and 13 bases separated the two germline ends. The germline CDR1 and CDR2 sequences are LGHNA and YNFKEQ. This CDR3 is 15 amino acids long. The CDR3 coding sequence is TGTGCCAGCAGCCAAAGAGCACAGGGACACTATGGCTACACCTTC. It yields the protein CASSQRAQGHYGYTF.

This rearrangement joins TRBV11-1 to TRBJ2-3; unclear D gene. The CDR3 length is 11 residues. V was pared by 8 bases and J by 6 bases, with 9 bases between. CDR1 and CDR2 from the germline V gene are SGHAT and FQDESV (reference sequence). The CDR3 DNA is TGTGCCAGCCGAGACAAGGATACGCAGTATTTT. As protein: CASRDKDTQYF.